These 11 T cell receptor beta chains were sequenced from one sample in a study of shared clonotypes between healthy human individuals. Clones were read by immunoSEQ multiplex PCR, and TCRdb kept only the in-frame ones, dropping some. The sample includes 2 million or so clones, about 95% of them seen just once. Only CD45RO-negative cells positively selected for CCR7 counted as naive CD8 cells, so terminally differentiated effector memory CD45RA+ cells were excluded. Material: naive CD8+ T cells sorted from blood. The receptors stem from a man between 18 and 35 years old in good health.

CDR3 protein: CASSSDLNGHTQYF. The CDR3 region has the DNA TGTGCCAGCAGTTCCGACCTGAATGGACATACGCAGTATTTT. J is TRBJ2-3 and V is TRBV6-5; no clear D. Trimming shortened V by 4 bases and J by 7 bases, and 15 bases separated the two germline ends. The length of the CDR3 is 14 residues. Germline lookup yields CDR1 MNHEY and CDR2 SVGAGI.

About this clone: At the DNA level, this CDR3 is encoded by other sequences in the same sample as well. V is TRBV30 and J is TRBJ2-3; D remains unclear. V lost 0 bases and J 2 bases, leaving 6 bases between the germline ends. The germline V gene encodes CDR1 GTSNPN and CDR2 SVGIG (reference sequence). This CDR3 comprises 13 residues. For the CDR3, the DNA is TGTGCCTGGAGTGTAGTGGCCACAGATACGCAGTATTTT. Translation: CAWSVVATDTQYF.

This chain links TRBV6-6 with TRBJ2-5; 7 nucleotides match TRBD2. CDR1 is MNHNY and CDR2 is SVGAGI in the germline V gene (reference sequence). The CDR3 sequence is 15 residues long. V gave up 1 base and J gave up 5 bases; unmatched junction bases: 7. The CDR3 region has the DNA TGTGCCAGCAGTTACTATGAAGCGGGACGGGAGACCCAGTACTTC. Translation gives CASSYYEAGRETQYF.

The J gene is TRBJ1-4, the V gene TRBV7-9, with D possibly TRBD1 on 5 matching bases. Trimming shortened V by 4 bases and J by 0 bases, and 12 bases separated the two germline ends. The CDR3 length is 16 residues. Germline V gene lookup returns CDR1 SEHNR and CDR2 FQNEAQ (reference sequence). The CDR3 is CASSSRDVATNEKLFF. CDR3 DNA: TGTGCCAGCAGCTCCCGGGACGTTGCAACTAATGAAAAACTGTTTTTT. Complete variable domain (other parts from reference TRBV7-9 and TRBJ1-4): DTGVSQNPRHKITKRGQNVTFRCDPISEHNRLYWYRQTLGQGPEFLTYFQNEAQLEKSRLLSDRFSAERPKGSFSTLEIQRTEQGDSAMYLCASSSRDVATNEKLFFGSGTQLSVL.

The chain has TRBV7-2 and TRBJ2-3; TRBD2 matches 11 bases. The CDR3 is 16 residues long. J lost 7 bases, V lost 1 base, and 7 bases had no gene match. Germline V gene data show CDR1 as SGHTA and CDR2 as FQGNSA. The CDR3 here is CASSLELAGGPHTQYF. CDR3 sequence (DNA): TGTGCCAGCAGCTTAGAGTTAGCGGGAGGGCCTCATACGCAGTATTTT.

V gene TRBV20-1 combines with J gene TRBJ2-7, with 9 bases identical to TRBD1. J was trimmed by 5 bases and V by 8 bases; bases with no gene match: 4. The CDR3 is 11 amino acids. CDR1 and CDR2 (germline): DFQATT, SNEGSKA (reference sequence). The CDR3 DNA sequence: TGCAGTCCCGGGACAGGGAACGAGCAGTACTTC. Its protein is CSPGTGNEQYF.

The rearrangement uses TRBV11-2 and TRBJ2-7, with D maybe TRBD1 (5 bases). Trimming removed 3 bases from V and 1 base from J, with 13 bases in between. The germline V gene has CDR1 SGHAT and CDR2 FQNNGV. The CDR3 is 15 residues long. DNA of the CDR3: TGTGCCAGCAGCTTGGAAACCCGACAGTCCTACGAGCAGTACTTC. Translation: CASSLETRQSYEQYF.

This clone was seen once. The chain has TRBV28 and TRBJ2-7; a weak D match, TRBD2 (6 bases). The germline V gene has CDR1 MDHEN and CDR2 SYDVKM. The CDR3 contains 16 residues. Trimming removed 6 bases from V and 5 bases from J, with 23 bases in between. The CDR3 is CASSAPVGEEENEQYF. CDR3 DNA sequence: TGTGCCAGCAGCGCTCCGGTGGGGGAGGAGGAGAACGAGCAGTACTTC. The entire variable domain, with the rest obtained from reference TRBV28 and TRBJ2-7, is as follows: DVKVTQSSRYLVKRTGEKVFLECVQDMDHENMFWYRQDPGLGLRLIYFSYDVKMKEKGDIPEGYSVSREKKERFSLILESASTNQTSMYLCASSAPVGEEENEQYFGPGTRLTVT.

Only one count was recorded for this clone. The gene calls are TRBV7-6 and TRBJ1-5, with D hard to call. Germline-derived CDR1 and CDR2 are SGHVS and FNYEAQ. The germline V and J ends were trimmed by 1 base and 0 bases, with 7 bases remaining between them. The CDR3 has 15 residues. CDR3 bases: TGTGCCAGCAGCTTAGACGGCCATAGCAATCAGCCCCAGCATTTT. It is translated as CASSLDGHSNQPQHF. The full variable domain, its missing parts supplied by reference TRBV7-6 and TRBJ1-5, is GAGVSQSPRYKVTKRGQDVALRCDPISGHVSLYWYRQALGQGPEFLTYFNYEAQQDKSGLPNDRFSAERPEGSISTLTIQRTEQRDSAMYRCASSLDGHSNQPQHFGDGTRLSIL.

The chain combines TRBV2 with TRBJ1-2, with TRBD1 identical over 7 bases. Germline CDR1 SNHLY, CDR2 FYNNEI. V lost 1 base and J lost 0; bases outside the gene matches: 5. The CDR3 length is 16 residues. CDR3 loop: CASSEGDSKTNYGYTF. CDR3 DNA: TGTGCCAGCAGTGAAGGGGACAGCAAGACTAACTATGGCTACACCTTC.

The chain joins TRBV4-1 to TRBJ2-7; D tentatively fits TRBD1 or TRBD2 (5 bases each). The CDR3 runs to 15 residues. With 4 bases removed from V and 6 bases from J, the gap between germline ends came to 19 bases. Germline V gives CDR1 MGHRA, CDR2 YSYEKL. In nucleotides, the CDR3 is TGCGCCAGCAGCCTCCTTTGGGACCAGATTGGCGAGCAGTACTTC. Translation gives CASSLLWDQIGEQYF.